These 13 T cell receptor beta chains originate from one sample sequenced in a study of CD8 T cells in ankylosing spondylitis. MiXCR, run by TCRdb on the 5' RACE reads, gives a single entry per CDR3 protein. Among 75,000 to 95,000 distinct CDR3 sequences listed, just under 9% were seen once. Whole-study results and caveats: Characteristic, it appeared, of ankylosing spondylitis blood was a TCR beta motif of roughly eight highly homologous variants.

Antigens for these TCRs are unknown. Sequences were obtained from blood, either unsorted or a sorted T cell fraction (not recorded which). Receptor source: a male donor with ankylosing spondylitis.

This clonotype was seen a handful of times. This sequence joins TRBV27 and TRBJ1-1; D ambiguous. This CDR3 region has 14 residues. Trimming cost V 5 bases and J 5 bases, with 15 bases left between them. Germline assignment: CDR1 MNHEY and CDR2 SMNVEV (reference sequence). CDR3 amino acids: CASSPTQRGTEAFF. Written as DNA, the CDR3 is TGTGCCAGCAGTCCTACCCAGCGCGGGACTGAAGCTTTCTTT.

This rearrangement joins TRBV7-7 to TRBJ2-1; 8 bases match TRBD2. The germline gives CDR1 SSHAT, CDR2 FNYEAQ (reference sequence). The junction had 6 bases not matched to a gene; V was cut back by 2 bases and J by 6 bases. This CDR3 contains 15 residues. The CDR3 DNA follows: TGTGCCAGCAGCTTAAGCGGGAGTGGGGCCAATGAGCAGTTCTTC. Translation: CASSLSGSGANEQFF. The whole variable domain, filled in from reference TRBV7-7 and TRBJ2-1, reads GAGVSQSPRYKVTKRGQDVTLRCDPISSHATLYWYQQALGQGPEFLTYFNYEAQPDKSGLPSDRFSAERPEGSISTLTIQRTEQRDSAMYRCASSLSGSGANEQFFGPGTRLTVL.

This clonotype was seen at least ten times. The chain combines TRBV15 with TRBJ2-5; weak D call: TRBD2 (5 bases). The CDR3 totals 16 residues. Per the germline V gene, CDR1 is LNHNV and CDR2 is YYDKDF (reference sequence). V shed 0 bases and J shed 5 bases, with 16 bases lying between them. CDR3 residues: CATSRDFVRAGETQYF. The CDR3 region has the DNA TGTGCCACCAGCAGAGATTTTGTGAGGGCCGGCGAGACCCAGTACTTC.

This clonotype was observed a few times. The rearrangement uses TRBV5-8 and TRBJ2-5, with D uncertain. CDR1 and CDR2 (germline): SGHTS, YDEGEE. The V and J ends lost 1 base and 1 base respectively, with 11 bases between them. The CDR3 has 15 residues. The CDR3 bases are TGTGCCAGCAGCTTGTCGGCCGCCCCCCAAGAGACCCAGTACTTC. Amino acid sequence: CASSLSAAPQETQYF.

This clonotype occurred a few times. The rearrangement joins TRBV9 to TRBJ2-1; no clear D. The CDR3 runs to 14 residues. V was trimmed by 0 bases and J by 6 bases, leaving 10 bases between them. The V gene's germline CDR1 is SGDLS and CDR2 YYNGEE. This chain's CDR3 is CASSVVPSSNEQFF. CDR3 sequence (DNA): TGTGCCAGCAGCGTAGTTCCTTCTAGCAATGAGCAGTTCTTC.

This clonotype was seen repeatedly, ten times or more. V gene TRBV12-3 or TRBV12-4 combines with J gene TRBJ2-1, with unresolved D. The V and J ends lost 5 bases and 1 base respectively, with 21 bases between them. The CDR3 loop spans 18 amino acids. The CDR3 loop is CASSQRRVNTDSYNEQFF. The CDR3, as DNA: TGTGCCAGCAGTCAAAGACGGGTCAACACCGATTCCTACAATGAGCAGTTCTTC.

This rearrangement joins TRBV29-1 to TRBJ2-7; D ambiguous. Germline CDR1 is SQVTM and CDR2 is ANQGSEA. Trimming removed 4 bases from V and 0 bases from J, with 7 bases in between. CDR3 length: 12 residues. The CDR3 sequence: CSVVSSSYEQYF. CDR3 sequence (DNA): TGCAGCGTTGTTTCAAGCTCCTACGAGCAGTACTTC.

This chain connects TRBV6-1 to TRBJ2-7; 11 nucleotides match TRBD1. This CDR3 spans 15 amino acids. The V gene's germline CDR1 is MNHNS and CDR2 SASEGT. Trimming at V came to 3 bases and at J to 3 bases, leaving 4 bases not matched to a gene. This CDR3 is CASSEGQGDVYEQYF. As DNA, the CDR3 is TGTGCCAGCAGTGAGGGACAGGGGGACGTCTACGAGCAGTACTTC.

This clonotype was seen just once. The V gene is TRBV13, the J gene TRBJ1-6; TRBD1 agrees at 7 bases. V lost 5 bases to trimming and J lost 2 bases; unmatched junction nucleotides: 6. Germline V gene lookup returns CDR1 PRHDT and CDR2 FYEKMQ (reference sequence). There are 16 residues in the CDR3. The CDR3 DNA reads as TGTGCCAGCAGCGAAGCCGGACAGGCCTATAATTCACCCCTCCACTTT. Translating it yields CASSEAGQAYNSPLHF.

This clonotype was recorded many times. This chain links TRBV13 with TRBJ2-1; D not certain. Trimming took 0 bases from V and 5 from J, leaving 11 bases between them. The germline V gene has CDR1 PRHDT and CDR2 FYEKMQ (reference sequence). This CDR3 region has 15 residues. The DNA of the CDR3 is TGTGCCAGCAGCTTAGGCCGTGGACCCCACAATGAGCAGTTCTTC. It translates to CASSLGRGPHNEQFF.

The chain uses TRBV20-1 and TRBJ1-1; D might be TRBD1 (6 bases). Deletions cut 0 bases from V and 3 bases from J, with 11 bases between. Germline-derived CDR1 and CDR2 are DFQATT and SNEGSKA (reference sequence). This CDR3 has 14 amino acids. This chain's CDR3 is CSARDGGRDTEAFF. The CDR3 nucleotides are TGCAGTGCTAGAGATGGGGGGCGGGACACTGAAGCTTTCTTT.

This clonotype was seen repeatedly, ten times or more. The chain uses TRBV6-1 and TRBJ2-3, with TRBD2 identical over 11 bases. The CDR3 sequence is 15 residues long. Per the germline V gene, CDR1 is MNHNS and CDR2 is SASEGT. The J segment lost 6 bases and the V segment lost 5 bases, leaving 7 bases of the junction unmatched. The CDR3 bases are TGTGCCAGCAGTCCACTAGCGGGAGAGTCCGATACGCAGTATTTT. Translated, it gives CASSPLAGESDTQYF.

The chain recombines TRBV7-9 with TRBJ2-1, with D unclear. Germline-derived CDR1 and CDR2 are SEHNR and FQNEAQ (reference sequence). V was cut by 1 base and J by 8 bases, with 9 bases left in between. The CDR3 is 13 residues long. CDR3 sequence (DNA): TGTGCCAGCAGCTTAGAGGGTTGGGATGAGCAGTTCTTC. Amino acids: CASSLEGWDEQFF.